This paragraph reports one T cell receptor (beta chain). This clonotype was detected only a few times. What this receptor recognizes is not known. No much larger clone is present one base from it, and per-base qualities are unavailable. Systemically healthy Caucasian individuals from Russia, around 39 in total and aged roughly 6 to 100 years, were included as donors. Each donor gave approximately 10 milliliters of peripheral blood, collected into EDTA-treated Vacutainer tubes. Ficoll-Paque density-gradient centrifugation was used to isolate PBMCs, with at least 7 million per sample. Total RNA was extracted from PBMCs with Trizol reagent, with at least 6 micrograms obtained per sample. For every donor, an aliquot of PBMCs went through flow cytometry to measure the percentages of naive CD45RAhigh/CD27high T cells. The record originates from a study of blood T cells in healthy people across ages (dated by TCRdb to between 2014 and 2017). For the wider study: In model experiments, roughly one uniquely barcoded TCR beta cDNA molecule per two T cells was captured by template switching. The study measured age-related changes in TCR beta repertoire diversity using deep sequencing normalized with unique cDNA molecular identifiers. Four age groups were formed from the donors: young (average approximately 15 years), middle-aged (around 39), aged (about 62) and long-lived (roughly 88). Donors of different ages were randomly distributed across sequencing lanes to avoid experimental bias. Two additional independent replicas of 1 million unique cDNA reads from the same blood draw were analyzed for two donors (one aged 18 to 30 and one aged 80 or older).

The library relied on 5' RACE. The sequencing machine was an Illumina HiSeq 2500. A second PCR of roughly 6 to 12 cycles was performed with a sample-barcoded 5' primer and a J-beta primer mix. A template-switch 5' adaptor carrying 12 random nucleotides introduced a unique molecular identifier onto each TCR beta cDNA molecule. At least 2.5 million CDR3-containing paired-end reads were obtained from each sample. All of the RNA was converted into first-strand cDNA using the Mint cDNA synthesis kit, with a TRBC-specific oligonucleotide serving as the primer. Following uracil-DNA glycosylase treatment, a first 18-cycle PCR with universal primers M1SS and BC2_uni_R was performed on all cDNA. For the original study's pipeline: Normalization of each sample was performed by random selection of 1 million high-quality reads, each carrying a distinct molecular identifier. Reads with shared molecular identifiers were discarded instead of being binned into consensus sequences. CDR3 identification, clonotype clustering and error correction used MiTCR with a Q25 quality threshold and the strictest error-elimination algorithm. Lower-bound total TCR beta diversity was estimated with a nonparametric unseen species model using Euler transformation. Starting from the raw public reads, TCRdb applied fastp trimming at Q25, assembled clones with MiXCR and retained in-frame beta chains. Each CDR3 protein gets just one entry, which takes the most common genes and DNA from the rows behind it. TCRdb's processing, not the study's, gives the V and J calls here. This sample comprises hundreds of thousands of distinct CDR3 sequences, 58% of them detected only once. Roughly 34% of the sample comes from the top ten.

From cysteine to phenylalanine, the CDR3 is 16 amino acids long. Only the CDR3 region is kept as DNA, spanning 48 bases read in frame from base 1. V ends up 1 base short and J 8 bases short, with an unmatched junction base count of 12. From the germline V gene, CDR1 is SGHDT and CDR2 is YYEEEE. The research as a whole found: The long-lived group showed more naive CD4+ T cells, fewer expanded clones and increased TCR diversity than the aged group, suggesting age selection. Observed TCR beta diversity per million T cells fell roughly linearly with age, and a significant reduction was already apparent by age around 44. The percentage of naive T cells measured by flow cytometry correlated strongly with observed TCR beta diversity. Because donor CMV infection status was unknown, age-related changes in expanded clonotypes were potentially confounded. Because profiling used bulk unsorted PBMCs, naive and antigen-experienced compartments could not be compared conclusively. Estimates of total diversity from one million sequenced T cells were regarded as lower bounds and underestimates.

Source material: blood. This TCR derives from a man in his fifties or sixties in good health. Rearrangement joined TRBV5-6 to TRBJ2-1; 7 junctional bases match TRBD2. The bases are TGTGCCAGCAGCTTGTTGGCGGGGGTCCCCGGGGATGAGCAGTTCTTC. Its amino acids are CASSLLAGVPGDEQFF.